Sequencing of this T cell receptor beta chain was carried out in a study of shared clonotypes between healthy human individuals. The study's findings and limits: Expectations were that clonotype sharing among donors would be affected by sequencing depth. Investigators collected only blood, and repertoires in tissues likely differ. The represented genetic and exposure-history diversity was limited by the small number of donors.

Assay: immunoSEQ multiplex PCR; the TCRdb copy retains only in-frame clones and omits some. The sample contains fewer than 700,000 clones, about 95% of which appear only once. Germline V gene sequence: CDR1 MGHDK, CDR2 SYGVNS. Trimming removed 6 bases from V and 0 bases from J; junction bases left unmatched: 4. The length of the CDR3 is 14 residues. Terminally differentiated effector memory CD45RA+ cells were left out of the naive CD8 fraction, which was CD45RO-negative and positively selected for CCR7. In the case of this clone: The target antigen is unknown.

The chain has TRBV25-1 and TRBJ2-7; 8 bases match TRBD2. Sequenced material: naive CD8+ T cells sorted from blood. The receptor comes from a woman in her 30s in good health. CDR3 bases: TGTGCCAGCAGGGGTAGCGGGATCTCCTACGAGCAGTACTTC. It encodes CASRGSGISYEQYF.